The 20 T cell receptor beta chains below were found in one sample sequenced in a study of blood T cell repertoires in COVID-19. Using immunoSEQ multiplex PCR, the repertoire was profiled, and TCRdb retains in-frame clones only, with some absent. The sample holds over 150,000 clones, 83% seen once. The sequenced sample was peripheral blood. The receptor source for this set is an older woman with COVID-19, enrolled during active disease.

The chain uses TRBV3-1 (or the pseudogene TRBV3-2) and TRBJ2-1; 9 bases match TRBD1. CDR3 length: 15 residues. V was pared by 3 bases and J by 3 bases, with 3 bases of the junction left unmatched. Germline assignment: CDR1 LGHDT and CDR2 YNNKEL (reference sequence). The CDR3 loop is CASSQNRGHYNEQFF. DNA of the CDR3: TGTGCCAGCAGCCAGAACAGGGGGCACTACAATGAGCAGTTCTTC.

This clone has only a few counts. V and J are TRBV5-4 and TRBJ1-2; D possibly corresponds to TRBD1 (6 bases). The CDR3 sequence is 18 residues long. The V end lost 0 bases, the J end lost 2 bases, and 20 bases lay between the germline ends. The germline V gene has CDR1 SGHNT and CDR2 YYREEE (reference sequence). CDR3 loop: CASSLAGFRVQGNYGYTF. The DNA of the CDR3 is TGTGCCAGCAGCTTGGCCGGCTTTAGAGTACAGGGAAACTATGGCTACACCTTC.

This chain connects TRBV7-2 to TRBJ2-1; tentative D call: TRBD2 (5 bases). Deletions cut 3 bases from V and 3 bases from J, with 12 bases between. The CDR3 runs 15 residues. The germline CDR1 and CDR2 sequences are SGHTA and FQGNSA. The CDR3 protein is CASSFDSGIYNEQFF. CDR3 DNA: TGTGCCAGCAGCTTCGACTCGGGGATCTACAATGAGCAGTTCTTC.

The chain uses TRBV19 and TRBJ1-2; TRBD1 matches 8 bases. Looked up from germline, CDR1 is LNHDA and CDR2 is SQIVND (reference sequence). This CDR3 is built from 13 residues. Unmatched junction bases numbered 8, after V lost 8 bases and J lost 6 bases. The CDR3 spells CASLDRERDGYTF. DNA for the CDR3: TGTGCCAGTTTGGACAGGGAAAGGGATGGCTACACCTTC.

The V call is TRBV19, the J call TRBJ1-2; a weak D match, TRBD1 (6 bases). The CDR3 spans 14 residues. Germline CDR1 and CDR2: LNHDA and SQIVND (reference sequence). Trimming took 5 bases from V and 7 from J, leaving 17 bases between them. The CDR3 sequence: CASSPTGTAVGYTF. CDR3 bases: TGTGCCAGTAGTCCTACAGGGACCGCCGTTGGCTACACCTTC.

The chain joins TRBV5-1 to TRBJ2-5; 14 bases are a match to TRBD2. V lost 2 bases to trimming and J lost 1 base; unmatched junction nucleotides: 4. CDR3 length: 17 amino acids. The germline CDR1 and CDR2 sequences are SGHRS and YFSETQ. This chain's CDR3 is CASSFLGLAGGQETQYF. CDR3 nucleotide sequence: TGCGCCAGCAGCTTCCTAGGACTAGCGGGAGGCCAAGAGACCCAGTACTTC.

The chain couples TRBV11-2 to TRBJ2-7; the D is unclear. The CDR3 runs 12 residues. The V and J ends lost 0 bases and 3 bases respectively, with 3 bases between them. Germline lookup yields CDR1 SGHAT and CDR2 FQNNGV. DNA of the CDR3: TGTGCCAGCAGCTTAGACGGCTACGAGCAGTACGTC. It translates to CASSLDGYEQYV.

This clone was observed once. The rearrangement joins TRBV9 to TRBJ1-2, with D perhaps matching TRBD1 (5 bases). Trimming took off 0 bases at V and 8 bases at J, with 14 bases between the two ends. CDR1 is SGDLS and CDR2 is YYNGEE in the germline V gene. The CDR3 is 14 residues long. The CDR3 nucleotides read TGTGCCAGCAGCGTAGGTGGGGGGGTTCAAGGCTACACCTTC. Protein sequence: CASSVGGGVQGYTF.

The chain employs TRBV5-1 and TRBJ1-2; D call uncertain. The length of the CDR3 is 13 residues. V dropped 2 bases and J dropped 2 bases, with 7 bases sitting between them. Germline CDR1 is SGHRS and CDR2 is YFSETQ. The CDR3 bases are TGCGCCAGCAGCTTCCCCGGGAACTATGGCTACACCTTC. It translates to CASSFPGNYGYTF.

This clone was found once. The chain uses TRBV18 and TRBJ1-4, with TRBD1 as a possible D gene (5 bases). Germline CDR1 KGHSH, CDR2 LQKENI. V lost 1 base to trimming and J lost 6 bases, with 15 bases between them. This CDR3 has 16 amino acids. CDR3 loop: CASSPQRGAPHEKLFF. CDR3 nucleotide sequence: TGTGCCAGCTCACCACAAAGGGGCGCGCCCCATGAAAAACTGTTTTTT.

The genes are TRBV14 and TRBJ2-1; the match to TRBD2 covers 7 bases. The CDR3 has 16 residues. V dropped 0 bases and J dropped 4; count of bases not matched to a gene: 6. CDR1 is SGHDN and CDR2 is FVKESK in the germline V gene. The CDR3 coding sequence is TGTGCCAGCAGCCAAGATCCAAGCGGGGTGTACAATGAGCAGTTCTTC. This encodes CASSQDPSGVYNEQFF.

The chain combines TRBV10-3 with TRBJ2-7; 9 positions match TRBD2. Germline V gene data show CDR1 as ENHRY and CDR2 as SYGVKD. J gave up 7 bases and V 2 bases, and 6 bases lay outside the gene matches. This CDR3 spans 14 amino acids. The CDR3 loop is CAISETAGGGEQYF. The CDR3 DNA reads TGTGCCATCAGTGAGACCGCGGGAGGGGGGGAGCAGTACTTC.

The V call is TRBV9, the J call TRBJ2-2, with a weak D call TRBD2 (6 bases). The CDR3 extends over 14 amino acids. In germline, CDR1 is SGDLS, CDR2 YYNGEE. Trimming stripped 6 bases from V and 5 bases from J, with 14 bases between. The chain's CDR3 is CASKPGLATGELFF. CDR3 DNA sequence: TGTGCCAGCAAGCCGGGGCTAGCGACCGGGGAGCTGTTTTTT.

V and J are TRBV12-3 or TRBV12-4 and TRBJ1-1; D is undetermined. The CDR3 runs to 13 residues. With 2 bases removed from V and 7 bases from J, the gap between germline ends came to 11 bases. The CDR3 is CASSLSVFGEAFF. CDR3 sequence (DNA): TGTGCCAGCAGTTTATCGGTATTTGGTGAAGCTTTCTTT.

This chain joins TRBV15 and TRBJ1-2; 8 bases match TRBD1. The germline V gene encodes CDR1 LNHNV and CDR2 YYDKDF (reference sequence). The CDR3 is made up of 15 amino acids. Trimming at V came to 0 bases and at J to 2 bases, leaving 2 bases not matched to a gene. The CDR3 sequence is CATSRETGANYGYTF. The CDR3 DNA reads TGTGCCACCAGCAGAGAGACAGGGGCCAACTATGGCTACACCTTC.

The rearrangement links TRBV3-1 (or the pseudogene TRBV3-2) to TRBJ2-1; TRBD2 is a possible D gene (6 bases). The ends were cut back, 1 base at V and 4 bases at J, with 17 bases in the middle. Germline CDR1 is LGHDT and CDR2 is YNNKEL (reference sequence). This CDR3 region has 17 residues. The CDR3 nucleotides read TGTGCCAGCAGCCAAGGGAATGCGGGGAGAAGATACAATGAGCAGTTCTTC. It encodes CASSQGNAGRRYNEQFF.

A few counts support this clone. V gene TRBV7-9 combines with J gene TRBJ2-7; TRBD2 matches 8 bases. The V gene's germline CDR1 is SEHNR and CDR2 FQNEAQ (reference sequence). V lost 4 bases and J lost 5; bases outside the gene matches: 1. This CDR3 has 12 amino acids. As DNA, the CDR3 is TGTGCCAGCAGCTCCGGGAGGGACGAGCAGTACTTC. Translation: CASSSGRDEQYF. The full variable domain, with the rest looked up from reference TRBV7-9 and TRBJ2-7, is DTGVSQNPRHKITKRGQNVTFRCDPISEHNRLYWYRQTLGQGPEFLTYFQNEAQLEKSRLLSDRFSAERPKGSFSTLEIQRTEQGDSAMYLCASSSGRDEQYFGPGTRLTVT.

The rearrangement joins TRBV7-9 to TRBJ1-1, with a possible D match to TRBD1 (5 bases). This CDR3 has 13 amino acids. Trimming cost V 4 bases and J 10 bases, with 16 bases left between them. Germline assignment: CDR1 SEHNR and CDR2 FQNEAQ (reference sequence). Here the CDR3 reads CASSSSGRDRAFF. In DNA, the CDR3 is TGTGCCAGCAGCTCCTCAGGCAGGGATCGAGCTTTCTTT.

This rearrangement joins TRBV2 to TRBJ2-6; D gene uncertain. The CDR3 length is 14 residues. Trimming cost V 4 bases and J 1 base, with 5 bases left between them. Germline assignment: CDR1 SNHLY and CDR2 FYNNEI. This CDR3 reads CASSASSGANVLTF. CDR3 nucleotide sequence: TGTGCCAGCAGTGCTAGTTCTGGGGCCAACGTCCTGACTTTC.

This rearrangement joins TRBV19 to TRBJ2-3, with TRBD2 matching over 12 bases. Germline lookup yields CDR1 LNHDA and CDR2 SQIVND (reference sequence). The length of the CDR3 is 18 residues. V shed 7 bases, J shed 1 base, and the junction held 12 bases outside the gene matches. In DNA, the CDR3 is TGTGCCAGTACCTTCCGGGGGACTAGCGGGTATCGCACAGATACGCAGTATTTT. It codes for CASTFRGTSGYRTDTQYF.